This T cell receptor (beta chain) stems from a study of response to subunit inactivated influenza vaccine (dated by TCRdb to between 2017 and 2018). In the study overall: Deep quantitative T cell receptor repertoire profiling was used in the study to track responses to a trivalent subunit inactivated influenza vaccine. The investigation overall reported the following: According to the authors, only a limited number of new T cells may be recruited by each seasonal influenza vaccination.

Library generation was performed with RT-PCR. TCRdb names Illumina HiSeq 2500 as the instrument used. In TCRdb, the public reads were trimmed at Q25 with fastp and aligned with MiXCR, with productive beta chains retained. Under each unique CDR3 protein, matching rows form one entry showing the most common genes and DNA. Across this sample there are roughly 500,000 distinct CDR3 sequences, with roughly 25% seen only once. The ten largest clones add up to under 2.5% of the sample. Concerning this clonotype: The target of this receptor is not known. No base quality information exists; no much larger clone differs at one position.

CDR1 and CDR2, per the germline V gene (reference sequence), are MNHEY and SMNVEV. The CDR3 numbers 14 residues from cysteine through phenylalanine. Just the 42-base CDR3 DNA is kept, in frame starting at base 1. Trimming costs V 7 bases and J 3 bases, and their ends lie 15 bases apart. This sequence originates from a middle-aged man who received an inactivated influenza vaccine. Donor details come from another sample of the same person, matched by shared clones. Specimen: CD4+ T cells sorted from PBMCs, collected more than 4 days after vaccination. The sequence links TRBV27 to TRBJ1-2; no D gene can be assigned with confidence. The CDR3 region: CASTVDPGYYGYTF. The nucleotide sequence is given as TGTGCCAGCACCGTGGACCCGGGCTACTATGGCTACACCTTC.